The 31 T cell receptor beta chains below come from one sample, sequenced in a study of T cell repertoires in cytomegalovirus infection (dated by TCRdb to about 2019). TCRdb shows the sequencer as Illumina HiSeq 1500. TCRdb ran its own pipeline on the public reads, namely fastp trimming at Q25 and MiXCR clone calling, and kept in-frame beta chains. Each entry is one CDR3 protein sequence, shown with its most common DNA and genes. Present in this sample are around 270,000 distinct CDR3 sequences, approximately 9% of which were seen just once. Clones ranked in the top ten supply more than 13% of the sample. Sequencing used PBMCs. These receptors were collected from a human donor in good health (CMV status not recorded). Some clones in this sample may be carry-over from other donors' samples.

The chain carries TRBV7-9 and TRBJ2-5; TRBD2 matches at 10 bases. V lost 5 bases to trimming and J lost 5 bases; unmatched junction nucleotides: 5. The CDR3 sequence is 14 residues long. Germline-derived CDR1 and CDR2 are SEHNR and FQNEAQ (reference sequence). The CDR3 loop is CASSESGRAETQYF. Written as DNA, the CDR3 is TGTGCCAGCAGCGAGAGCGGGAGGGCCGAGACCCAGTACTTC.

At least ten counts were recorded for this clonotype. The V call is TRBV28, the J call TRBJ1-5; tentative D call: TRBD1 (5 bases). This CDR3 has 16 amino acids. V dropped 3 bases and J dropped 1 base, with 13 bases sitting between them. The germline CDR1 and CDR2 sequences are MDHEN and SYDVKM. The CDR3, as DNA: TGTGCCAGCAGTTTGTTACCAGGGACGAGCAATCAGCCCCAGCATTTT. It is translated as CASSLLPGTSNQPQHF.

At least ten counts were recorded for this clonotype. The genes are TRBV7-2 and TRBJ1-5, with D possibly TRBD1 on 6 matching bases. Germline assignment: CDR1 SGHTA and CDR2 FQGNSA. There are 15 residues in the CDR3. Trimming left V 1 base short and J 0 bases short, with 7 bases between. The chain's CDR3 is CASSLGGRSNQPQHF. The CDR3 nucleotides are TGTGCCAGCAGCTTAGGGGGGCGTAGCAATCAGCCCCAGCATTTT.

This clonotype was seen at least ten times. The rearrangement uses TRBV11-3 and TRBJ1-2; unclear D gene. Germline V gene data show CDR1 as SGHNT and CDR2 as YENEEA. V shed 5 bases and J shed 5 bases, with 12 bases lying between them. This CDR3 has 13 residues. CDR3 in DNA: TGTGCCAGCAGCCTGACGGGCTCGTATGGCTACACCTTC. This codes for CASSLTGSYGYTF.

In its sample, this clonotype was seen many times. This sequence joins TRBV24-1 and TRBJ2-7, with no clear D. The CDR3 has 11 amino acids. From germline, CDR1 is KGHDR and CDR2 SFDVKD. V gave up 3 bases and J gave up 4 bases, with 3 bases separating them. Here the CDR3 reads CATSDNYEQYF. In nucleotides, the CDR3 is TGTGCCACCAGTGATAATTACGAGCAGTACTTC.

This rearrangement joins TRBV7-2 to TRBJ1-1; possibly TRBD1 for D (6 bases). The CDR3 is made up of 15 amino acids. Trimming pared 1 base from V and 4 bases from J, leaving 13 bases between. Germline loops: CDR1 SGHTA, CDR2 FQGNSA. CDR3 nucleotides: TGTGCCAGCAGCTTAGAGGGGGAAGGTCGCACTGAAGCTTTCTTT. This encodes CASSLEGEGRTEAFF.

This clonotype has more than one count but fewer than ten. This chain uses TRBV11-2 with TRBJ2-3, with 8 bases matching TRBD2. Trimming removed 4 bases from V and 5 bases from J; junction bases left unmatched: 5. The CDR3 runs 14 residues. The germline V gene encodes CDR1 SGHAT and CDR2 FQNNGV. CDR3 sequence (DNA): TGTGCCAGCAGCTCGGGGGGGGTTGGAGATACGCAGTATTTT. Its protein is CASSSGGVGDTQYF. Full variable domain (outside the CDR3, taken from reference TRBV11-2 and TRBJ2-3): EAGVAQSPRYKIIEKRQSVAFWCNPISGHATLYWYQQILGQGPKLLIQFQNNGVVDDSQLPKDRFSAERLKGVDSTLKIQPAKLEDSAVYLCASSSGGVGDTQYFGPGTRLTVL.

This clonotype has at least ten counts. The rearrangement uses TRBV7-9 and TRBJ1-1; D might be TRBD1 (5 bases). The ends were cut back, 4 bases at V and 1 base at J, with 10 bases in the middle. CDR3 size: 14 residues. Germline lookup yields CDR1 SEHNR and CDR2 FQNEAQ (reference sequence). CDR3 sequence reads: CASSSSDTNTEAFF. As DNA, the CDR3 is TGTGCCAGCAGCTCATCGGACACGAACACTGAAGCTTTCTTT.

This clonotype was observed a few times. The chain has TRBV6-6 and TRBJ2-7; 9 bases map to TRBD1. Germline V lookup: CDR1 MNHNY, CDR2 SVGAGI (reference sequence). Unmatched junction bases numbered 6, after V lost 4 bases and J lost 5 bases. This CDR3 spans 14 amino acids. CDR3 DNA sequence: TGTGCCAGCAGTTTCGACAGGGGGAAAAACGAGCAGTACTTC. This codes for CASSFDRGKNEQYF.

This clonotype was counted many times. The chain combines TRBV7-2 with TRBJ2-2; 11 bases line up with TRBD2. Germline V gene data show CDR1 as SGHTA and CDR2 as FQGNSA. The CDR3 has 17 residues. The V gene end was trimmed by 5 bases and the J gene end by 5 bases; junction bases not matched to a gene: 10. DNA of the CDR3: TGTGCCAGCAGCCCAAGTGGCCTAGCGGGAGGAACCGGGGAGCTGTTTTTT. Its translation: CASSPSGLAGGTGELFF.

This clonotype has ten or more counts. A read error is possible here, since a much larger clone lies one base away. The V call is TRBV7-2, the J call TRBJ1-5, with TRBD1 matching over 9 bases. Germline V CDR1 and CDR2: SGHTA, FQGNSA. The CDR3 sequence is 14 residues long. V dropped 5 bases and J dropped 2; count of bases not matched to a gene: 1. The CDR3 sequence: CASSTGGGNQPQHF. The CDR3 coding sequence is TGTGCCAGCAGCACAGGGGGCGGCAATCAGCCCCAGCATTTT.

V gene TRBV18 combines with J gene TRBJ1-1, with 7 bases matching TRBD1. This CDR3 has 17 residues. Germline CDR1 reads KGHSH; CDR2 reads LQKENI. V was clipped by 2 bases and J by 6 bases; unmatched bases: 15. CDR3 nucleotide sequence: TGTGCCAGCTCACCAGGAAACAGGGGAACCAGTATGTCTGAAGCTTTCTTT. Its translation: CASSPGNRGTSMSEAFF.

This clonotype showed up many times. DNA of the CDR3: TGTGCCAGCAGTCTCTCCAGGGACGCTCAGCCCCAGCATTTT. It specifies CASSLSRDAQPQHF. V is TRBV7-2 and J is TRBJ1-5; weak D call: TRBD1 (5 bases). V was shortened by 6 bases and J by 6 bases, with 15 bases between the two germline ends. Germline CDR1 SGHTA, CDR2 FQGNSA. The CDR3 runs 14 residues.

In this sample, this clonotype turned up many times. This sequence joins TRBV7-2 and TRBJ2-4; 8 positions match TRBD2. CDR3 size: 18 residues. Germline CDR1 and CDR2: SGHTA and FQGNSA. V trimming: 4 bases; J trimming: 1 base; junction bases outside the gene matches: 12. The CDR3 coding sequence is TGTGCCAGCAGCTCCGGGACTAGGGGATCCCCGGCCAAAAACATTCAGTACTTC. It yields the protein CASSSGTRGSPAKNIQYF.

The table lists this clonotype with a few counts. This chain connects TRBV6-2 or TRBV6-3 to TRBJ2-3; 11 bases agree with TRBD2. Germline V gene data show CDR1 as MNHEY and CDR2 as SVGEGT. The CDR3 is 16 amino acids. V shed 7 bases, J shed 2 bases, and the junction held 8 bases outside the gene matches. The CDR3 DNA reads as TGTGCCAGCACCGAAGGGACTAGCGGACTCACAGATACGCAGTATTTT. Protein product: CASTEGTSGLTDTQYF.

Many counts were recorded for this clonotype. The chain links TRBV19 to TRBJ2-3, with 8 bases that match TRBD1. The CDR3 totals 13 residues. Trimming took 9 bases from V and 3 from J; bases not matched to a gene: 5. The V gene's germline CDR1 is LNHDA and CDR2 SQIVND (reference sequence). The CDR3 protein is CASSRQGTDTQYF. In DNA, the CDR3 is TGTGCCAGCAGCCGACAGGGGACAGATACGCAGTATTTT.

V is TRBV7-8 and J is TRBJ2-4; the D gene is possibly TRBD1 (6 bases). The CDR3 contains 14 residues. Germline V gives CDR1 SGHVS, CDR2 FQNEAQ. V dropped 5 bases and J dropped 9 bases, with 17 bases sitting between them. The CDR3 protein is CASSPSGTSGIQYF. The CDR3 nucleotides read TGTGCCAGCAGCCCTTCCGGGACATCGGGCATTCAGTACTTC.

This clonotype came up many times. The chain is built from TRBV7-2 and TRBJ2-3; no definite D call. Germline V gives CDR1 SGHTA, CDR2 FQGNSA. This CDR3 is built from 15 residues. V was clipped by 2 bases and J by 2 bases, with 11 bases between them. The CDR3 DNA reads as TGTGCCAGCAGCTTAATGGCGGCGATCACAGATACGCAGTATTTT. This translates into CASSLMAAITDTQYF. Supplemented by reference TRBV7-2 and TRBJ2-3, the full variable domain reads GAGVSQSPSNKVTEKGKDVELRCDPISGHTALYWYRQSLGQGLEFLIYFQGNSAPDKSGLPSDRFSAERTGGSVSTLTIQRTQQEDSAVYLCASSLMAAITDTQYFGPGTRLTVL.

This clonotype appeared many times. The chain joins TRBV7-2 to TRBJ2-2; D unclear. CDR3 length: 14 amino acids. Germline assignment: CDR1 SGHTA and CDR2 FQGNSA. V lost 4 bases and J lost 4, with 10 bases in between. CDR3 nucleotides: TGTGCCAGCAGCTCAACCCTAATCACCGGGGAGCTGTTTTTT. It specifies CASSSTLITGELFF.

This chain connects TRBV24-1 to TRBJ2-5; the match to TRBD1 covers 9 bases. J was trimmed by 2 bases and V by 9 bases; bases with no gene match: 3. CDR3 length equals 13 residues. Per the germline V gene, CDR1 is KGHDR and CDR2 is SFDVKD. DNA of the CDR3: TGTGCCACCGAGGACAGGGGTCAAGAGACCCAGTACTTC. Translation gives CATEDRGQETQYF.

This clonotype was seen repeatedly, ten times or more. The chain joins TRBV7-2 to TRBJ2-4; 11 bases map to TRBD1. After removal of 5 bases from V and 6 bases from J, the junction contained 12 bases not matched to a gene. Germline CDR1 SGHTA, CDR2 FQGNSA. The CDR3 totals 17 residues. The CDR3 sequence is CASSPPGQGAIRNIQYF. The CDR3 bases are TGTGCCAGCAGCCCCCCCGGACAGGGGGCCATTAGAAACATTCAGTACTTC. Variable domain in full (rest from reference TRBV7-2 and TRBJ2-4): GAGVSQSPSNKVTEKGKDVELRCDPISGHTALYWYRQSLGQGLEFLIYFQGNSAPDKSGLPSDRFSAERTGGSVSTLTIQRTQQEDSAVYLCASSPPGQGAIRNIQYFGAGTRLSVL.

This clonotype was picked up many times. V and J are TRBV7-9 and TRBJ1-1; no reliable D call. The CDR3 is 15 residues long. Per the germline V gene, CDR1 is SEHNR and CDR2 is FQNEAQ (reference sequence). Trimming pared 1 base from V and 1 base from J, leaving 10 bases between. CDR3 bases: TGTGCCAGCAGCTTAGTAGGGCACAAGAACACTGAAGCTTTCTTT. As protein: CASSLVGHKNTEAFF.

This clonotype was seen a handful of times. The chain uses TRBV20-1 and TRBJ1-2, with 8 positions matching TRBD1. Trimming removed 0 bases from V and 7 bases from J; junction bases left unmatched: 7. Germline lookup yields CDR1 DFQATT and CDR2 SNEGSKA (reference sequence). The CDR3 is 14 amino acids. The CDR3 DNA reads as TGCAGTGCTAGAGATAACTCAGGGGGCTCTGGCTACACCTTC. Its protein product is CSARDNSGGSGYTF.

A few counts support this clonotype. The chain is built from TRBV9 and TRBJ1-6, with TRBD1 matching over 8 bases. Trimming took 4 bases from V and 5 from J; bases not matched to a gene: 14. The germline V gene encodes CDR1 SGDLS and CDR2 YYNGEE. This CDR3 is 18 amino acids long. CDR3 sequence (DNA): TGTGCCAGCAGCTGGAAAGGGACAGGAAGGGAGAATAATTCACCCCTCCACTTT. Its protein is CASSWKGTGRENNSPLHF.

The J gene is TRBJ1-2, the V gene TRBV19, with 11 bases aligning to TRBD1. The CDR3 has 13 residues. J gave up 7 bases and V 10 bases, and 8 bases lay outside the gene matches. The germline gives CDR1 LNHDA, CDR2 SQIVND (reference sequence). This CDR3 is CATRDRGSGGYTF. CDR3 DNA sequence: TGTGCCACCCGGGACAGGGGGTCGGGTGGCTACACCTTC.

CDR3 nucleotides: TGCAGTGCTAGTTCTAGCGGTGGAAGGGAGCAGTACTTC. Encoded protein: CSASSSGGREQYF. V usage is TRBV20-1 and J usage is TRBJ2-7; 7 nucleotides agree with TRBD2. CDR3 length equals 13 residues. Germline trimming cut 3 bases from V and 7 bases from J; bases unmatched to any gene: 9. CDR1 is DFQATT, CDR2 SNEGSKA, per germline (reference sequence).

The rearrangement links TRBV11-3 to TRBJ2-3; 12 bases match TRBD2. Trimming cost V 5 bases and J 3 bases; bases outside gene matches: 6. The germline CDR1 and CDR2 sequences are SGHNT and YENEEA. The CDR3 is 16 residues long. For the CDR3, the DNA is TGTGCCAGCAGCCTTACTAGCGGGGGGATAACAGATACGCAGTATTTT. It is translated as CASSLTSGGITDTQYF.

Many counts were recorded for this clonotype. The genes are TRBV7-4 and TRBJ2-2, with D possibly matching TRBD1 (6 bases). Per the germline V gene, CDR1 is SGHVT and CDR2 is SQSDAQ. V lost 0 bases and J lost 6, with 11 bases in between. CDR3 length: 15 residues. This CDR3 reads CASSLATGGPGELFF. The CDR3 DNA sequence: TGTGCCAGCAGCTTAGCGACAGGCGGTCCCGGGGAGCTGTTTTTT.

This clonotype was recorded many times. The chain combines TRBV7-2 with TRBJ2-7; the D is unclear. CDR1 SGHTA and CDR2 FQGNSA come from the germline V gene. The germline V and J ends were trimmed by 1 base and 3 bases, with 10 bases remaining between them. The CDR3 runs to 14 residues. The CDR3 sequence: CASSLDPTFYEQYF. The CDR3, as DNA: TGTGCCAGCAGCTTAGACCCTACTTTCTACGAGCAGTACTTC.

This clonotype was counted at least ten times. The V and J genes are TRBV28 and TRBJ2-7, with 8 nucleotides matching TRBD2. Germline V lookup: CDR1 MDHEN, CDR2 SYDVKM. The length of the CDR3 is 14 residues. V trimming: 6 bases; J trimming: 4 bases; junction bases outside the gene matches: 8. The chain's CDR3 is CASRRVGGGYEQYF. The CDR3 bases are TGTGCCAGCAGACGCGTCGGGGGGGGTTACGAGCAGTACTTC.

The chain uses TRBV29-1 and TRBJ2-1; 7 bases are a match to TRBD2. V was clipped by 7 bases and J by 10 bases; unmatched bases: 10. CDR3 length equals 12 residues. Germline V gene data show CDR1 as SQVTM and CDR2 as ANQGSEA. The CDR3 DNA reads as TGCAGCGCTCATGTCTACGGGGGGGAGCAGTTCTTC. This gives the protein CSAHVYGGEQFF.